A selection of T cell receptor beta chains follows, all from one sample in a study of T cell responses to AZD1222 COVID-19 vaccine. Libraries were prepared by immunoSEQ multiplex PCR; TCRdb keeps only in-frame clonotypes and omits some of them. The sample contains about 56,000 clones, 70% to 90% of which appear only once. This sample comprised peripheral blood, obtained on day 0 of AZD1222 vaccination. The origin of the receptors is an adult in good health. CDR3s include the opening cysteine and the closing phenylalanine or tryptophan. The D gene is left open where the match is weak. For some rows the clone size is stated as once, few or many, or as a class when expanded; others skip it.

>TRBD1|TRBJ2-1|13|-|TRBV11-1
TGTGCCAGCAGCTTGGACAGGTCCAATGAGCAGTTCTTC
CASSLDRSNEQFF
>-|TRBJ2-5|13|-|TRBV5-1
TGCGCCAGCAGCTTGGAAGGGAGGGAGACCCAGTACTTC
CASSLEGRETQYF
>-|TRBJ2-2|17|-|TRBV7-9
TGTGCCAGCAGCGCGGCCGGGACTTCTTCGAACACCGGGGAGCTGTTTTTT
CASSAAGTSSNTGELFF
>-|TRBJ2-6|15|-|TRBV19
TGTGCCACCCAGGGGGGGGACTCTGGGGCCAACGTCCTGACTTTC
CATQGGDSGANVLTF
>-|TRBJ2-7|14|once|TRBV6-5
TGTGCCAGCAGATCCGACCGAGCTAGCTACGAGCAGTACTTC
CASRSDRASYEQYF
>TRBD2|TRBJ2-1|18|-|TRBV11-2
TGTGCCAGCAGCCCGAGCCCTACCCTAGCGGGGGAATACAATGAGCAGTTCTTC
CASSPSPTLAGEYNEQFF
>-|TRBJ2-7|15|-|TRBV4-1
TGCGCCAGCAGCCAAGATTCGGGGCAGCACTACGAGCAGTACTTC
CASSQDSGQHYEQYF
>-|TRBJ1-6|13|-|TRBV24-1
TGTGCCACCAGTGAAAGGCGCAATTCACCCCTCCACTTT
CATSERRNSPLHF
>-|TRBJ2-3|13|-|TRBV3-1/TRBV3-2
TGTGCCAGCGGAGAGGCTAGCCTCTATACGCAGTATTTT
CASGEASLYTQYF
>-|TRBJ1-6|17|-|TRBV30
TGTGCCTGGAGCACTGGGGATGGGGGTATCAATAATTCACCCCTCCACTTT
CAWSTGDGGINNSPLHF
>TRBD1|TRBJ1-1|15|-|TRBV20-1
TGCAGTGCTAATGACAGGGCTCTTATGAACACTGAAGCTTTCTTT
CSANDRALMNTEAFF
>-|TRBJ2-1|14|-|TRBV7-9
TGTGCCAGCAGCTTAAGAGGAGGGGTGGGGGAGCAGTTCTTC
CASSLRGGVGEQFF
>-|TRBJ1-1|16|-|TRBV5-6
TGTGCCAGCAGCTTGTCGGGGACGAACAGCCCGCCTGAAGCTTTCTTT
CASSLSGTNSPPEAFF
>-|TRBJ1-2|14|once|TRBV3-1/TRBV3-2
TGTGCCAGCAGCCCCCCCGTGATAAGACATGGCTACACCTTC
CASSPPVIRHGYTF
>-|TRBJ1-5|15|-|TRBV15
TGTGCCACCAGCAGAGATCTGGGGGTAAATCAGCCCCAGCATTTT
CATSRDLGVNQPQHF
>-|TRBJ1-1|15|-|TRBV10-1
TGCGCCAGCAGTGAGTCTGTATCCAAAAACACTGAAGCTTTCTTT
CASSESVSKNTEAFF
>-|TRBJ2-7|11|once|TRBV19
TGTGCCAGTGCTGGGTCCCACGAGCAGTACTTC
CASAGSHEQYF
>-|TRBJ2-7|12|-|TRBV5-6
TGTGCCAGCAGCGAACAGGGAGGGGAGCAGTACTTC
CASSEQGGEQYF
>TRBD2|TRBJ2-7|11|-|TRBV28
TGCACTACCGGGACTAACTACGAGCAGTACTTC
CTTGTNYEQYF
>-|TRBJ2-7|15|-|TRBV11-2
TGTGCCAGCAGATCGGGACTCCCAAGCTCCTACGAGCAGTACTTC
CASRSGLPSSYEQYF
>-|TRBJ1-2|16|-|TRBV7-2
TGTGCCAGCAGCTCCCGGAGACAGATCCAATTTCGGGGCTACACCTTC
CASSSRRQIQFRGYTF
>TRBD2|TRBJ2-3|14|few|TRBV7-3
TGTGCCAGCAGCTTCCGGGGGGGCACAGATACGCAGTATTTT
CASSFRGGTDTQYF
>-|TRBJ1-1|11|-|TRBV12-3/TRBV12-4
TGTGCCAGTTCCCCGGGCGCTGAAGCTTTCTTT
CASSPGAEAFF
>-|TRBJ2-1|18|-|TRBV19
TGTGCCAGTAGTACTTTTCGTAGTAGCGGAAGCTCCTACAATGAGCAGTTCTTC
CASSTFRSSGSSYNEQFF
>-|TRBJ1-1|16|-|TRBV7-7
TGTGCTAGCAGTTTGATCCATGTCAGGGAAACGGGTGAAGCTTTCTTT
CASSLIHVRETGEAFF
>-|TRBJ1-5|15|-|TRBV19
TGTGCCAGTAGTCGAGGGTATCGGGCAGGAGAGCCCCAGCATTTT
CASSRGYRAGEPQHF
>-|TRBJ2-1|14|-|TRBV11-1
TGTGCCAGCAGCTTAGACGGGAGCGGCAATGAGCAGTTCTTC
CASSLDGSGNEQFF
>-|TRBJ2-3|19|-|TRBV2
TGTGCCAGCAGTACACCCCGCCCCCCTGCGGAGGGGAGCACAGATACGCAGTATTTT
CASSTPRPPAEGSTDTQYF
>-|TRBJ2-3|15|-|TRBV27
TGTGCCAGCAGTTTATCGACGGGGTACACAGATACGCAGTATTTT
CASSLSTGYTDTQYF
>-|TRBJ2-1|12|-|TRBV12-3/TRBV12-4
TGTGCCAGCACGAAGGGTCGGGGTGAGCAGTTCTTC
CASTKGRGEQFF
>-|TRBJ1-6|17|-|TRBV9
TGTGCCAGCAGCGCGTCCCCGAGAGGGTGGTCAGATTCACCCCTCCACTTT
CASSASPRGWSDSPLHF
>-|TRBJ1-1|11|once|TRBV6-5
TGTGCCAGCAGTCAACAGAATGAAGCTTTCTTT
CASSQQNEAFF
>TRBD1|TRBJ1-5|14|few|TRBV6-5
TGTGCCAGCAGACGGGACAGGGTCGCCCAGCCCCAGCATTTT
CASRRDRVAQPQHF
>TRBD1|TRBJ1-3|15|-|TRBV7-9
TGTGCCAGCAGCCCGGGGGACAGGTCCGGAAACACCATATATTTT
CASSPGDRSGNTIYF
>-|TRBJ1-5|13|-|TRBV12-3/TRBV12-4
TGTGCCAGCAGTCCACAGGGTTATCAGCCCCAGCATTTT
CASSPQGYQPQHF
>TRBD1|TRBJ1-5|16|-|TRBV19
TGTGCCAGTAGTAAGGGACAGGGGGCCGCTTATGGGGCCCAGCATTTT
CASSKGQGAAYGAQHF
>-|TRBJ1-5|14|-|TRBV7-2
TGTGCCAGCAGCCTAAGACAGGGCAATCAGCCCCAGCATTTT
CASSLRQGNQPQHF
>-|TRBJ1-1|12|-|TRBV7-9
TGTGCCAGCACGAAGGGTGGAACTGAAGCTTTCTTT
CASTKGGTEAFF
>-|TRBJ1-5|15|-|TRBV6-1
TGTGCCAGCAGTGAAACACGACAGGCTTATACGCCCCAGCATTTT
CASSETRQAYTPQHF
>-|TRBJ1-1|14|-|TRBV28
TGTGCCAGCAGACCCCAGGGATTTATCACTGAAGCTTTCTTT
CASRPQGFITEAFF
>-|TRBJ1-5|17|-|TRBV10-3
TGTGCCATCAGTGAGTGGCAGGGAGAGAATAGCAATCAGCCCCAGCATTTT
CAISEWQGENSNQPQHF
>-|TRBJ2-5|14|-|TRBV19
TGTGCCAGTAGTGGCCCTGGGGAATGGGAGACCCAGTACTTC
CASSGPGEWETQYF
>TRBD1|TRBJ2-2|15|-|TRBV6-5
TGTGCCAGCAGTTATGGACAGGGAAGCACCGGGGAGCTGTTTTTT
CASSYGQGSTGELFF
>TRBD2|TRBJ2-5|16|-|TRBV6-1
TGTGCCAGCAGTGTGGGGACTAGCGGGGGGGCGGAGACCCAGTACTTC
CASSVGTSGGAETQYF
>-|TRBJ1-3|13|once|TRBV7-7
TGTGCTAGCAGCTTAGCGAGGGACGGCACCATATATTTT
CASSLARDGTIYF
>-|TRBJ2-7|16|-|TRBV6-6
TGTGCCAGCAGTTACTCGGTTCAACAGCCATTCTACGAGCAGTACTTC
CASSYSVQQPFYEQYF
>-|TRBJ2-2|13|-|TRBV19
TGTGCCAGTAGTATATTCTTGACCGGGGAGCTGTTTTTT
CASSIFLTGELFF
>-|TRBJ2-7|12|-|TRBV12-2
TGTGCAAGTCGTTCTAAGAGACCCTTAAGGCACTTC
CASRSKRPLRHF
>-|TRBJ2-1|11|-|TRBV6-6
TGTGCCAGCAGCCCGGGAGCAGAGCAGTTCTTC
CASSPGAEQFF
>-|TRBJ1-3|17|-|TRBV11-2
TGTGCCAGCAGCTTAGACGACCCTCGGTTCTCTGGAAACACCATATATTTT
CASSLDDPRFSGNTIYF
>-|TRBJ1-1|14|-|TRBV28
TGTGCCAGCAGTACTTGGGACATTAACACTGAAGCTTTCTTT
CASSTWDINTEAFF
>-|TRBJ1-5|15|once|TRBV19
TGTGCCAGTAGGGGGGACGCCCGGTGGAATCAGCCCCAGCATTTT
CASRGDARWNQPQHF
>-|TRBJ1-1|15|-|TRBV5-6
TGTGCCAGCAGCTCTTACAGGGTTGGGAACACTGAAGCTTTCTTT
CASSSYRVGNTEAFF
>TRBD2|TRBJ2-1|16|few|TRBV6-1
TGTGCCAGCAGTGCGTACCCCCCGCGGGGGGGCATTGAGCAGTTCTTC
CASSAYPPRGGIEQFF
>TRBD1|TRBJ1-4|12|few|TRBV29-1
TGCAGCGGACAGGGGCCTAATGAAAAACTGTTTTTT
CSGQGPNEKLFF
>-|TRBJ1-1|13|-|TRBV12-3/TRBV12-4
TGTGCCAGCAGCGCACAGGGGAACACTGAAGCTTTCTTT
CASSAQGNTEAFF
>TRBD1|TRBJ1-5|14|-|TRBV4-2
TGTGCCAGCAGCAGGACAGGGGAGAATCAGCCCCAGCATTTT
CASSRTGENQPQHF
>-|TRBJ2-7|14|-|TRBV7-9
TGTGCCAGCAGCCACCCCAGCGAGACCTACGAGCAGTACTTC
CASSHPSETYEQYF
>-|TRBJ1-1|13|once|TRBV4-1
TGCGCCAGCAGCCAAGACAGGGACACTGAAGCTTTCTTT
CASSQDRDTEAFF
>-|TRBJ1-6|16|-|TRBV6-5
TGTGCCAGCAGTTACGGGGGTTTGAATTATGATTCACCCCTCCACTTT
CASSYGGLNYDSPLHF